Listed below are T cell receptor beta chains from one sample, sequenced in a study of T cell repertoires in ileal Crohn's disease. Generated by immunoSEQ multiplex PCR, the TCRdb table keeps only in-frame clones and is missing some. The data hold 13,000 or so clones, with over 60% observed a single time. Sequenced material: ileal tissue. The receptors were gathered from an adult with Crohn's disease. Each CDR3 is given with its conserved first and last residue. A D gene is named only where the DNA matches it firmly. Clone size appears in some rows only: once, few, many, or a class for an expanded clone.

clone_size: NA; j_call: TRBJ1-2; v_call: TRBV27; d_call: NA; cdr3_aa: CASSRRGINYGYTF; cdr3_nt: TGTGCCAGCAGTCGTAGGGGAATTAACTATGGCTACACCTTC
clone_size: NA; j_call: TRBJ1-2; v_call: TRBV28; d_call: TRBD1; cdr3_aa: CASSLEGQAHTF; cdr3_nt: TGTGCCAGCAGTTTAGAGGGACAGGCACATACCTTC
clone_size: NA; j_call: TRBJ1-1; v_call: TRBV2; d_call: NA; cdr3_aa: CASSEGRNTEAFF; cdr3_nt: TGTGCCAGCAGTGAAGGCCGGAACACTGAAGCTTTCTTT
clone_size: NA; j_call: TRBJ2-7; v_call: TRBV18; d_call: NA; cdr3_aa: CASSPNPVRDTYEQYF; cdr3_nt: TGTGCCAGCTCACCAAATCCCGTCCGGGACACCTACGAGCAGTACTTC
clone_size: NA; j_call: TRBJ1-1; v_call: TRBV7-9; d_call: NA; cdr3_aa: CASSLEWGGTEAFF; cdr3_nt: TGTGCCAGCAGCTTAGAATGGGGGGGCACTGAAGCTTTCTTT
clone_size: NA; j_call: TRBJ1-3; v_call: TRBV5-6; d_call: NA; cdr3_aa: CASSPRGPGNTIYF; cdr3_nt: TGTGCCAGCAGCCCCCGAGGGCCTGGAAACACCATATATTTT
clone_size: NA; j_call: TRBJ1-3; v_call: TRBV7-3; d_call: NA; cdr3_aa: CASSLGVTGNTIYF; cdr3_nt: TGTGCCAGCAGCTTGGGAGTGACTGGAAACACCATATATTTT
clone_size: NA; j_call: TRBJ2-3; v_call: TRBV7-3; d_call: TRBD1; cdr3_aa: CASSPPLRDRVVADTQYF; cdr3_nt: TGTGCCAGCAGCCCCCCCCTGCGGGACAGGGTTGTGGCAGATACGCAGTATTTT
clone_size: NA; j_call: TRBJ1-2; v_call: TRBV2; d_call: NA; cdr3_aa: CASSEDRGKGGYTF; cdr3_nt: TGTGCCAGCAGTGAAGACCGAGGGAAGGGTGGCTACACCTTC
clone_size: NA; j_call: TRBJ2-7; v_call: TRBV6-1; d_call: NA; cdr3_aa: CASRADPYEQYF; cdr3_nt: TGTGCCAGCAGGGCAGACCCTTACGAGCAGTACTTC
clone_size: NA; j_call: TRBJ1-2; v_call: TRBV7-2; d_call: NA; cdr3_aa: CASSVSYSFNYGYTF; cdr3_nt: TGTGCCAGCAGCGTTTCGTACTCCTTTAACTATGGCTACACCTTC
clone_size: NA; j_call: TRBJ1-2; v_call: TRBV10-3; d_call: NA; cdr3_aa: CATRSEPEYGYTF; cdr3_nt: TGTGCCACCCGGTCCGAACCAGAGTATGGCTACACCTTC
clone_size: NA; j_call: TRBJ2-7; v_call: TRBV6-5; d_call: NA; cdr3_aa: CASSSRGNRPSYEQYF; cdr3_nt: TGTGCCAGCAGTTCCCGGGGGAACAGGCCCTCCTACGAGCAGTACTTC
clone_size: once; j_call: TRBJ2-5; v_call: TRBV7-3; d_call: TRBD2; cdr3_aa: CASSPWGSGGAETQYF; cdr3_nt: TGTGCCAGCAGCCCTTGGGGTAGCGGGGGGGCCGAGACCCAGTACTTC
clone_size: NA; j_call: TRBJ2-1; v_call: TRBV11-2; d_call: NA; cdr3_aa: CASSQGQGGYNEQFF; cdr3_nt: TGTGCCAGCAGTCAAGGACAGGGAGGGTACAATGAGCAGTTCTTC
clone_size: few; j_call: TRBJ1-5; v_call: TRBV28; d_call: NA; cdr3_aa: CASSSQGTSNQPQHF; cdr3_nt: TGTGCCAGCAGTTCCCAGGGGACTAGCAATCAGCCCCAGCATTTT
clone_size: NA; j_call: TRBJ1-4; v_call: TRBV2; d_call: TRBD1; cdr3_aa: CAAQGGSYEKLFF; cdr3_nt: TGTGCCGCCCAGGGGGGTTCCTATGAAAAACTGTTTTTT
clone_size: NA; j_call: TRBJ1-2; v_call: TRBV15; d_call: TRBD1; cdr3_aa: CATSMDRGLGYTF; cdr3_nt: TGTGCCACCAGCATGGACAGGGGGCTTGGCTACACCTTC
clone_size: NA; j_call: TRBJ1-2; v_call: TRBV28; d_call: NA; cdr3_aa: CASSLFSKNYGYTF; cdr3_nt: TGTGCCAGCAGTTTGTTCTCAAAAAACTATGGCTACACCTTC
clone_size: NA; j_call: TRBJ2-1; v_call: TRBV2; d_call: TRBD1; cdr3_aa: CASSEGQGARNEQFF; cdr3_nt: TGTGCCAGCAGTGAGGGGCAGGGGGCGCGGAATGAGCAGTTCTTC
clone_size: NA; j_call: TRBJ1-1; v_call: TRBV14; d_call: TRBD1; cdr3_aa: CASSQGDRDSPEAFF; cdr3_nt: TGTGCCAGCAGCCAAGGAGACAGGGACTCCCCTGAAGCTTTCTTT
clone_size: medium-sized; j_call: TRBJ2-7; v_call: TRBV25-1; d_call: TRBD1; cdr3_aa: CASSMVGTGATYEQYF; cdr3_nt: TGTGCCAGCAGCATGGTTGGGACAGGGGCTACCTACGAGCAGTACTTC
clone_size: NA; j_call: TRBJ2-2; v_call: TRBV5-1; d_call: NA; cdr3_aa: CASSFQHSTGELFF; cdr3_nt: TGCGCCAGCAGCTTCCAACACAGCACCGGGGAGCTGTTTTTT
clone_size: NA; j_call: TRBJ1-1; v_call: TRBV16; d_call: NA; cdr3_aa: CASSQFLNTEAFF; cdr3_nt: TGTGCCAGCAGCCAATTTCTGAACACTGAAGCTTTCTTT
clone_size: NA; j_call: TRBJ2-1; v_call: TRBV5-4; d_call: TRBD2; cdr3_aa: CASSLTSGGGDEQFF; cdr3_nt: TGTGCCAGCAGCTTGACTAGCGGGGGAGGCGATGAGCAGTTCTTC
clone_size: few; j_call: TRBJ1-6; v_call: TRBV2; d_call: NA; cdr3_aa: CASSDRPHSPLHF; cdr3_nt: TGTGCCAGCAGTGACAGGCCTCATTCACCCCTCCACTTT
clone_size: once; j_call: TRBJ1-1; v_call: TRBV5-1; d_call: NA; cdr3_aa: CASSLGLGEKGEAFF; cdr3_nt: TGCGCCAGCAGCTTGGGTTTAGGCGAGAAAGGTGAAGCTTTCTTT
clone_size: NA; j_call: TRBJ2-3; v_call: TRBV7-8; d_call: NA; cdr3_aa: CASSLRGASDTQYF; cdr3_nt: TGTGCCAGCAGCTTACGGGGGGCCTCAGATACGCAGTATTTT
clone_size: few; j_call: TRBJ2-6; v_call: TRBV30; d_call: NA; cdr3_aa: CAWSRSGAGANVLTF; cdr3_nt: TGTGCCTGGAGTAGGTCCGGGGCTGGGGCCAACGTCCTGACTTTC
clone_size: NA; j_call: TRBJ2-1; v_call: TRBV7-2; d_call: NA; cdr3_aa: CASSLLGSSYNEQFF; cdr3_nt: TGTGCCAGCAGCCTTTTGGGGAGCTCCTACAATGAGCAGTTCTTC
clone_size: NA; j_call: TRBJ1-2; v_call: TRBV12-5; d_call: NA; cdr3_aa: CASGRPYYGYTF; cdr3_nt: TGTGCTAGTGGTCGTCCTTACTATGGCTACACCTTC
clone_size: once; j_call: TRBJ2-5; v_call: TRBV19; d_call: NA; cdr3_aa: CASSLQGFVETQYF; cdr3_nt: TGTGCCAGTAGTTTACAGGGTTTCGTGGAGACCCAGTACTTC
clone_size: NA; j_call: TRBJ1-2; v_call: TRBV14; d_call: NA; cdr3_aa: CASSQAGGRGYGYTF; cdr3_nt: TGTGCCAGCAGCCAAGCAGGAGGGCGAGGCTATGGCTACACCTTC
clone_size: medium-sized; j_call: TRBJ2-5; v_call: TRBV11-3; d_call: NA; cdr3_aa: CASSSGRGVQETQYF; cdr3_nt: TGTGCCAGCAGCTCCGGTCGCGGGGTCCAAGAGACCCAGTACTTC
clone_size: NA; j_call: TRBJ2-2; v_call: TRBV7-3; d_call: TRBD1; cdr3_aa: CASSLIKGAHTGELFF; cdr3_nt: TGTGCCAGCAGCTTAATAAAGGGGGCGCACACCGGGGAGCTGTTTTTT
clone_size: few; j_call: TRBJ1-2; v_call: TRBV7-9; d_call: NA; cdr3_aa: CASSSGTSNYGYTF; cdr3_nt: TGTGCCAGCAGCTCCGGGACATCGAACTATGGCTACACCTTC
clone_size: NA; j_call: TRBJ1-2; v_call: TRBV19; d_call: NA; cdr3_aa: CATTQRVNYGYTF; cdr3_nt: TGTGCCACCACGCAGCGGGTTAACTATGGCTACACCTTC